Listed below are T cell receptor beta chains from one sample, sequenced in a study of blood T cell repertoires in COVID-19. Clones were sequenced by immunoSEQ multiplex PCR, and TCRdb holds only the in-frame ones, with some missing. Here the sample spans roughly 110,000 clones, roughly 80% being singletons. Sequencing was performed on peripheral blood. The receptors originated from an older woman with acute or convalescent COVID-19. CDR3s include the opening cysteine and the closing phenylalanine or tryptophan. The order of the fields is CDR3 DNA, CDR3 protein, CDR3 length, D gene, V gene, clone size, J gene. D genes are given only for firm matches. A clone size is listed for some rows: how often the clone was seen (once, few, many), or a class if it is expanded.

CDR3nt: TGTGCCAGCAGCGTAGCCTTCGGACACGAAGGACGGGGCTACACCTTC
CDR3aa: CASSVAFGHEGRGYTF
len: 16
d_gene: NA
v_gene: TRBV9
abundance: NA
j_gene: TRBJ1-2

CDR3nt: TGTGCCAGCAGCGGGGACAGCCGGAGGCCAGAGACCCAGTACTTC
CDR3aa: CASSGDSRRPETQYF
len: 15
d_gene: TRBD1
v_gene: TRBV7-2
abundance: NA
j_gene: TRBJ2-5

CDR3nt: TGCGCCAGCAGCCAGACACCCGGGACAGAGTACGAGCAGTACTTC
CDR3aa: CASSQTPGTEYEQYF
len: 15
d_gene: TRBD1
v_gene: TRBV4-1
abundance: NA
j_gene: TRBJ2-7

CDR3nt: TGTGCTAGTGGTTTGGTACAGGGGCCCGGGGAGCTGTTTTTT
CDR3aa: CASGLVQGPGELFF
len: 14
d_gene: TRBD1
v_gene: TRBV12-5
abundance: NA
j_gene: TRBJ2-2

CDR3nt: TGTGCCATCACTTGGGACAGGGGCCAGCCCCAGCATTTT
CDR3aa: CAITWDRGQPQHF
len: 13
d_gene: TRBD1
v_gene: TRBV10-3
abundance: NA
j_gene: TRBJ1-5

CDR3nt: TGTGCCAGCTCATCGCACGGGGGGAACACTGAAGCTTTCTTT
CDR3aa: CASSSHGGNTEAFF
len: 14
d_gene: NA
v_gene: TRBV18
abundance: NA
j_gene: TRBJ1-1

CDR3nt: TGTGCCAGCAGCCAAGACAGGCCCTCCTACAATGAGCAGTTCTTC
CDR3aa: CASSQDRPSYNEQFF
len: 15
d_gene: NA
v_gene: TRBV11-2
abundance: NA
j_gene: TRBJ2-1

CDR3nt: TGTGCCAGCTCAGGGGACAGCAATTTCGATTCACCCCTCCACTTT
CDR3aa: CASSGDSNFDSPLHF
len: 15
d_gene: TRBD1
v_gene: TRBV18
abundance: NA
j_gene: TRBJ1-6

CDR3nt: TGTGCCAGCACCCCTCTGGCAGGGGTGGACACCATATATTTT
CDR3aa: CASTPLAGVDTIYF
len: 14
d_gene: NA
v_gene: TRBV11-2
abundance: NA
j_gene: TRBJ1-3

CDR3nt: TGCGCCAGCAGTGAGGGGGGGGCGCTTTCACACGAGCAGTACTTC
CDR3aa: CASSEGGALSHEQYF
len: 15
d_gene: NA
v_gene: TRBV10-1
abundance: NA
j_gene: TRBJ2-7

CDR3nt: TGTGCCAGCAGCTTAGCGAATCAGGGGGTAGGCTACACCTTC
CDR3aa: CASSLANQGVGYTF
len: 14
d_gene: TRBD1
v_gene: TRBV7-9
abundance: once
j_gene: TRBJ1-2

CDR3nt: TGTGCCGGTCGGACACTGATGAACACTGAAGCTTTCTTT
CDR3aa: CAGRTLMNTEAFF
len: 13
d_gene: NA
v_gene: TRBV6-5
abundance: NA
j_gene: TRBJ1-1

CDR3nt: TGTGCCAGCAGTTACGGGACAAGCTATGGCTACACCTTC
CDR3aa: CASSYGTSYGYTF
len: 13
d_gene: NA
v_gene: TRBV6-5
abundance: NA
j_gene: TRBJ1-2

CDR3nt: TGTGCTAGCAGCACACTAGCGGGAGGCACCGGGGAGCTGTTTTTT
CDR3aa: CASSTLAGGTGELFF
len: 15
d_gene: TRBD2
v_gene: TRBV7-7
abundance: few
j_gene: TRBJ2-2

CDR3nt: TGTGCCAGCAGCTCTCAGGGATGGGACACCGGGGAGCTGTTTTTT
CDR3aa: CASSSQGWDTGELFF
len: 15
d_gene: NA
v_gene: TRBV5-4
abundance: few
j_gene: TRBJ2-2

CDR3nt: TGTGCCAGTAGTATTTCGGCTAGCTCTTACACCGGGGAGCTGTTTTTT
CDR3aa: CASSISASSYTGELFF
len: 16
d_gene: NA
v_gene: TRBV19
abundance: once
j_gene: TRBJ2-2

CDR3nt: TGCGCCAGCAGCGTGCAGGGTGCTAACAATGAGCAGTTCTTC
CDR3aa: CASSVQGANNEQFF
len: 14
d_gene: NA
v_gene: TRBV5-1
abundance: NA
j_gene: TRBJ2-1

CDR3nt: TGTGCCAGCAGCCACCGACAGGGGGTGACGACTAATGAAAAACTGTTTTTT
CDR3aa: CASSHRQGVTTNEKLFF
len: 17
d_gene: TRBD1
v_gene: TRBV5-6
abundance: NA
j_gene: TRBJ1-4

CDR3nt: TGCAGCGTTGTAAGGCAGGGGGCCGACACTGAAGCTTTCTTT
CDR3aa: CSVVRQGADTEAFF
len: 14
d_gene: TRBD1
v_gene: TRBV29-1
abundance: NA
j_gene: TRBJ1-1

CDR3nt: TGTGCCAGCAGCTCAAGTACCTTGACTAGGGACGTAAACACTGAAGCTTTCTTT
CDR3aa: CASSSSTLTRDVNTEAFF
len: 18
d_gene: NA
v_gene: TRBV3-1/TRBV3-2
abundance: NA
j_gene: TRBJ1-1

CDR3nt: TGTGCCAGCAGTCAACGGGGGGCCGGTCGGAGCAATCAGCCCCAGCATTTT
CDR3aa: CASSQRGAGRSNQPQHF
len: 17
d_gene: NA
v_gene: TRBV6-6
abundance: NA
j_gene: TRBJ1-5

CDR3nt: TGTGCCAGCAGTCGGACAGGCTCCCAAGAGACCCAGTACTTC
CDR3aa: CASSRTGSQETQYF
len: 14
d_gene: TRBD1
v_gene: TRBV28
abundance: NA
j_gene: TRBJ2-5

CDR3nt: TGTGCCAGCTCATCGGCGGTGTATAGCAATCAGCCCCAGCATTTT
CDR3aa: CASSSAVYSNQPQHF
len: 15
d_gene: NA
v_gene: TRBV18
abundance: few
j_gene: TRBJ1-5

CDR3nt: TGTGCCAGCAGCTTGGGTGGGACAGGTGCTCGGAAGTATGGCTACACCTTC
CDR3aa: CASSLGGTGARKYGYTF
len: 17
d_gene: TRBD1
v_gene: TRBV5-4
abundance: NA
j_gene: TRBJ1-2

CDR3nt: TGTGCCAGCAGTTTGGGGCTCGGAAACACCATATATTTT
CDR3aa: CASSLGLGNTIYF
len: 13
d_gene: NA
v_gene: TRBV28
abundance: NA
j_gene: TRBJ1-3

CDR3nt: TGCAGCGTTGGTGCCAGGGGTTTCTCTGGGGCCAACGTCCTGACTTTC
CDR3aa: CSVGARGFSGANVLTF
len: 16
d_gene: NA
v_gene: TRBV29-1
abundance: NA
j_gene: TRBJ2-6

CDR3nt: TGTGCCTGGAGTATACTAGCGGGGGTCACAGATACGCAGTATTTT
CDR3aa: CAWSILAGVTDTQYF
len: 15
d_gene: TRBD2
v_gene: TRBV30
abundance: NA
j_gene: TRBJ2-3

CDR3nt: TGTGCCTCCGGGAGGAGGGCCGGGGAGACCCAGTACTTC
CDR3aa: CASGRRAGETQYF
len: 13
d_gene: TRBD2
v_gene: TRBV27
abundance: NA
j_gene: TRBJ2-5

CDR3nt: TGTGCCAGCGGATCAGGGGATGGAGGCTACACCTTC
CDR3aa: CASGSGDGGYTF
len: 12
d_gene: NA
v_gene: TRBV18
abundance: NA
j_gene: TRBJ1-2

CDR3nt: TGTGCCAGCAGCTTAGGTCTGGGACAGGGGGCTGATGGCTACACCTTC
CDR3aa: CASSLGLGQGADGYTF
len: 16
d_gene: TRBD1
v_gene: TRBV7-9
abundance: NA
j_gene: TRBJ1-2

CDR3nt: TGTGCCAGCAGCAGGGACAGGTTGGAAAAACTGTTTTTT
CDR3aa: CASSRDRLEKLFF
len: 13
d_gene: TRBD1
v_gene: TRBV5-6
abundance: NA
j_gene: TRBJ1-4

CDR3nt: TGTGCCAGCAGCCCACGGGCAGGGGGCCGTGACTATGGCTACACCTTC
CDR3aa: CASSPRAGGRDYGYTF
len: 16
d_gene: TRBD1
v_gene: TRBV3-1/TRBV3-2
abundance: NA
j_gene: TRBJ1-2

CDR3nt: TGCGCCAGCAGCCAAGTCCCAGGGGACAATGAGCAGTTCTTC
CDR3aa: CASSQVPGDNEQFF
len: 14
d_gene: NA
v_gene: TRBV4-1
abundance: NA
j_gene: TRBJ2-1

CDR3nt: TGTGCCAGCAGCCGAGGGGGGGTGGGCACAGATACGCAGTATTTT
CDR3aa: CASSRGGVGTDTQYF
len: 15
d_gene: NA
v_gene: TRBV4-2
abundance: NA
j_gene: TRBJ2-3

CDR3nt: TGTGCCAGCAGCTTGAACGTCGCACGGGTGGAGACCCAGTACTTC
CDR3aa: CASSLNVARVETQYF
len: 15
d_gene: NA
v_gene: TRBV5-5
abundance: NA
j_gene: TRBJ2-5

CDR3nt: TGTGCCAGCAGTGAGTTGTCCGCAGACTCTGGAAACACCATATATTTT
CDR3aa: CASSELSADSGNTIYF
len: 16
d_gene: NA
v_gene: TRBV25-1
abundance: NA
j_gene: TRBJ1-3

CDR3nt: TGCAGTGCTAGTTGGACAGGGCTGGTCACTGAAGCTTTCTTT
CDR3aa: CSASWTGLVTEAFF
len: 14
d_gene: TRBD1
v_gene: TRBV20-1
abundance: NA
j_gene: TRBJ1-1

CDR3nt: TGTGCCAGCTCACCCATCCCCTCTAGCGGCACGGAGCAGTTCTTC
CDR3aa: CASSPIPSSGTEQFF
len: 15
d_gene: TRBD2
v_gene: TRBV18
abundance: NA
j_gene: TRBJ2-1

CDR3nt: TGTGCCAGCAGCCAAGAATCCCTAAACACTGAAGCTTTCTTT
CDR3aa: CASSQESLNTEAFF
len: 14
d_gene: NA
v_gene: TRBV4-2
abundance: NA
j_gene: TRBJ1-1

CDR3nt: TGTGCCAGCAGCTTAAGCGCGGCAGGGGGTGGCTACACCTTC
CDR3aa: CASSLSAAGGGYTF
len: 14
d_gene: TRBD1
v_gene: TRBV7-3
abundance: NA
j_gene: TRBJ1-2

CDR3nt: TGTGCCAGCACCGCCGGACAGGGGGACACTGAAGCTTTCTTT
CDR3aa: CASTAGQGDTEAFF
len: 14
d_gene: TRBD1
v_gene: TRBV6-5
abundance: NA
j_gene: TRBJ1-1

CDR3nt: TGTGCCAGCGAACGACAGGGGAGCGATGGCTACACCTTC
CDR3aa: CASERQGSDGYTF
len: 13
d_gene: TRBD1
v_gene: TRBV2
abundance: NA
j_gene: TRBJ1-2

CDR3nt: TGTGCCAGCAGCTTGGCGCTCACCTTTGAGCAAACGGGAAACATTCAGTACTTC
CDR3aa: CASSLALTFEQTGNIQYF
len: 18
d_gene: NA
v_gene: TRBV5-4
abundance: few
j_gene: TRBJ2-4

CDR3nt: TGCGCCAGCAGCCTACGGACAGGGGCTTACTCTGGAAACACCATATATTTT
CDR3aa: CASSLRTGAYSGNTIYF
len: 17
d_gene: TRBD1
v_gene: TRBV5-1
abundance: NA
j_gene: TRBJ1-3

CDR3nt: TGTGCCAGCAGTTTATCGCCGGGAGGGGGGTCCTACGAGCAGTACTTC
CDR3aa: CASSLSPGGGSYEQYF
len: 16
d_gene: TRBD2
v_gene: TRBV27
abundance: NA
j_gene: TRBJ2-7

CDR3nt: TGTGCCAGAAGACCTTCCTACGACAGACCTAACTATGGCTACACCTTC
CDR3aa: CARRPSYDRPNYGYTF
len: 16
d_gene: NA
v_gene: TRBV5-3
abundance: NA
j_gene: TRBJ1-2

CDR3nt: TGCAGCGTTGGGGTCGGGGGTGGAACAGATACGCAGTATTTT
CDR3aa: CSVGVGGGTDTQYF
len: 14
d_gene: NA
v_gene: TRBV29-1
abundance: NA
j_gene: TRBJ2-3

CDR3nt: TGTGCCAGTACCGAGAATCCAGGGGTTCAGCCCCAGCATTTT
CDR3aa: CASTENPGVQPQHF
len: 14
d_gene: NA
v_gene: TRBV19
abundance: few
j_gene: TRBJ1-5